The entry that follows covers one TCR beta chain sequence. V was clipped by 5 bases and J by 1 base; unmatched bases: 4. CDR3 length equals 14 residues. Per the germline V gene, CDR1 is SGHVS and CDR2 is FNYEAQ. Data came from immunoSEQ multiplex PCR; TCRdb stores just in-frame clones and leaves some out. Altogether about 90,000 clones are present, under 95% being singletons, with the ten largest covering roughly 1.7%. Related graft donors supplied nonmyeloablative bone marrow transplants, and mixed chimerism was transient. Unstimulated regulatory T cells (CD4+CD25+CD127-), CD4+CD25- non-regulatory cells, CD4 and CD8 cells were FACS-sorted from thawed PBMCs. The data belong to a study of Tregs in tolerant kidney transplant recipients.

Here the sequenced sample was CD4+ T cells from blood (PBMCs), taken 12 months after the transplant. This sequence originates from a human patient who received a combined kidney and bone marrow transplant. A share of the T cells may be of graft donor origin. The chain uses TRBV7-6 and TRBJ1-1; the match to TRBD1 covers 7 bases. The CDR3 DNA follows: TGTGCCAGCAGCGGTTGGACAGGGAACACTGAAGCTTTCTTT. Translation: CASSGWTGNTEAFF. The variable domain in full, completed from reference TRBV7-6 and TRBJ1-1, reads GAGVSQSPRYKVTKRGQDVALRCDPISGHVSLYWYRQALGQGPEFLTYFNYEAQQDKSGLPNDRFSAERPEGSISTLTIQRTEQRDSAMYRCASSGWTGNTEAFFGQGTRLTVV.